Shown below are 4 T cell receptor beta chains from a single sample sequenced in a study of blood T cell repertoires in COVID-19. Clones were sequenced by immunoSEQ multiplex PCR, and TCRdb holds only the in-frame ones, with some missing. The sample includes approximately 80,000 clones, approximately 88% of them seen just once. Sequencing was carried out using peripheral blood. These TCRs come from a woman aged 80 or older with acute or convalescent COVID-19.

The gene calls are TRBV18 and TRBJ2-3; 10 bases are shared with TRBD2. From germline, CDR1 is KGHSH and CDR2 LQKENI. After removal of 4 bases from V and 2 bases from J, the junction contained 9 bases not matched to a gene. This CDR3 comprises 17 residues. The CDR3 loop reads CASSLQAGGYITDTQYF. Here the CDR3 DNA reads TGTGCCAGCTCACTCCAAGCGGGGGGGTACATCACAGATACGCAGTATTTT.

The J gene is TRBJ2-4, the V gene TRBV7-8; TRBD1 agrees at 8 bases. Germline-derived CDR1 and CDR2 are SGHVS and FQNEAQ. After removal of 5 bases from V and 2 bases from J, the junction contained 8 bases not matched to a gene. This CDR3 spans 16 amino acids. CDR3 loop: CASSQNLRGPKNIQYF. The CDR3 nucleotides are TGTGCCAGCAGCCAGAACCTCAGGGGGCCCAAAAACATTCAGTACTTC.

The J gene is TRBJ1-5, the V gene TRBV7-8, with unresolved D. The CDR3 has 14 amino acids. Trimming took off 5 bases at V and 5 bases at J, with 13 bases between the two ends. Germline lookup yields CDR1 SGHVS and CDR2 FQNEAQ. The CDR3 here is CASSQTGFDQPQHF. The CDR3 DNA reads TGTGCCAGCAGCCAGACGGGGTTTGATCAGCCCCAGCATTTT.

The chain carries TRBV4-1 and TRBJ1-3; 10 bases line up with TRBD1. The CDR3 loop spans 17 amino acids. V shed 0 bases and J 1 base; nucleotides not matched to a gene: 3. Germline-derived CDR1 and CDR2 are MGHRA and YSYEKL. In nucleotides, the CDR3 is TGCGCCAGCAGCCAAGAGGGACAGGGGTTTTCTGGAAACACCATATATTTT. Translating gives CASSQEGQGFSGNTIYF.